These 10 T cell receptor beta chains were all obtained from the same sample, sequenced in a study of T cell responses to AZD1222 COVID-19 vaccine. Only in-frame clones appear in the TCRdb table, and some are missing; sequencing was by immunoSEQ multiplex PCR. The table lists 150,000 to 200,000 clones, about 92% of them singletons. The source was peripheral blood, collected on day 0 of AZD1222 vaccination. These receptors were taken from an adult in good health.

CDR3 sequence reads: CASVTDAGSYEQYF. CDR3 DNA: TGTGCCAGCGTGACGGACGCAGGGAGCTACGAGCAGTACTTC. The V call is TRBV6-5, the J call TRBJ2-7; D may correspond to TRBD1 or TRBD2 (5 bases each). V was trimmed by 8 bases and J by 3 bases, leaving 17 bases between them. The CDR3 contains 14 residues. Germline V lookup: CDR1 MNHEY, CDR2 SVGAGI.

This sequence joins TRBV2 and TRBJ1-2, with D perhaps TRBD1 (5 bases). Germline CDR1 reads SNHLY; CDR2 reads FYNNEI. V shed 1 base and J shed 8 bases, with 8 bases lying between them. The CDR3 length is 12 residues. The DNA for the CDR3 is TGTGCCAGCAGTGAAGATCAGGGAGGCTACACCTTC. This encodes CASSEDQGGYTF.

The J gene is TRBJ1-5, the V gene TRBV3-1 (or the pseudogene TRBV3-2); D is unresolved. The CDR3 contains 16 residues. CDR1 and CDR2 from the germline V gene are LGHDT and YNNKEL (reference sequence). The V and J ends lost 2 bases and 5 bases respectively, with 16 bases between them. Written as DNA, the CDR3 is TGTGCCAGCAGCCAATCATGGGCAGGTCATTATCAGCCCCAGCATTTT. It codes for CASSQSWAGHYQPQHF.

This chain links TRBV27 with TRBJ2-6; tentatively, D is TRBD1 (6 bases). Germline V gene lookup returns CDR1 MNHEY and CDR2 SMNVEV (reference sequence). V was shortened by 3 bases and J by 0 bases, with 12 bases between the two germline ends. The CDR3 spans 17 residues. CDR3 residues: CASSFLMTGSGANVLTF. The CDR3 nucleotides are TGTGCCAGCAGTTTTCTAATGACAGGCTCTGGGGCCAACGTCCTGACTTTC.

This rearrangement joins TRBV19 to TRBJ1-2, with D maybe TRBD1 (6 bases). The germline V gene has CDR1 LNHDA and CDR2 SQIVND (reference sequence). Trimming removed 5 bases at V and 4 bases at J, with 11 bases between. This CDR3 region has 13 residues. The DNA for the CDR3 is TGTGCCAGTAGTCCCGACAGGACCTATGGCTACACCTTC. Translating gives CASSPDRTYGYTF.

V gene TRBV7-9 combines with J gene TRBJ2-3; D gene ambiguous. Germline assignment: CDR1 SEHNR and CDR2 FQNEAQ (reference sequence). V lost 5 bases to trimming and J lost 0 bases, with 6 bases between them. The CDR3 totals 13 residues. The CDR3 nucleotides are TGTGCCAGCAGCAAGGACAGCACAGATACGCAGTATTTT. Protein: CASSKDSTDTQYF.

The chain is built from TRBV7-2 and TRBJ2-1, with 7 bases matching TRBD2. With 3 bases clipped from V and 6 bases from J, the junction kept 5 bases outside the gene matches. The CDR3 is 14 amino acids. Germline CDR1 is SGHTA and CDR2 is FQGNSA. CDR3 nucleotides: TGTGCCAGCAGCTTTAAGCGGGGACCCAATGAGCAGTTCTTC. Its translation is CASSFKRGPNEQFF. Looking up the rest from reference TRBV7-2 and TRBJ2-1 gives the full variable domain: GAGVSQSPSNKVTEKGKDVELRCDPISGHTALYWYRQSLGQGLEFLIYFQGNSAPDKSGLPSDRFSAERTGGSVSTLTIQRTQQEDSAVYLCASSFKRGPNEQFFGPGTRLTVL.

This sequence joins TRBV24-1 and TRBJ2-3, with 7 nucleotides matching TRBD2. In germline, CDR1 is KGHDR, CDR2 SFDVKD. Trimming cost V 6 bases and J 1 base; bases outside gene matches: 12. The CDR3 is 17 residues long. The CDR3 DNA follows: TGTGCCACCAGTCCGAAACTGGGAAGCGGGGGCACAGATACGCAGTATTTT. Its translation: CATSPKLGSGGTDTQYF.

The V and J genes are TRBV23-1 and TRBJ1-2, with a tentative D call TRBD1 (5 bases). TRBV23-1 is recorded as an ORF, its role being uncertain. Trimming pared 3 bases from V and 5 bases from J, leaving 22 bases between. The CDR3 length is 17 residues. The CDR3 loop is CASSHQEGALNPYGYTF. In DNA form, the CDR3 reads TGCGCCAGCAGTCACCAGGAAGGGGCCTTAAACCCGTATGGCTACACCTTC.

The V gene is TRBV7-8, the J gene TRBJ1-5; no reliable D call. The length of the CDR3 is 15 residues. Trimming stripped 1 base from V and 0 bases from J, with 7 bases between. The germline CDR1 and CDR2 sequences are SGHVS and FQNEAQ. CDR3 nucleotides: TGTGCCAGCAGCTTAGGTACAACTAGCAATCAGCCCCAGCATTTT. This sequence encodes CASSLGTTSNQPQHF.